Below are 19 T cell receptor beta chains sequenced from a single sample in a study of cytomegalovirus exposure and HLA in healthy donors. The repertoire was sequenced with immunoSEQ multiplex PCR; TCRdb's copy has only in-frame clones and lacks some. The table lists over 200,000 clones, 90% of them singletons. Sample: PBMCs. These receptors all stem from a woman younger than 30 in good health and CMV-seronegative.

The count of this clone is one. The chain links TRBV2 to TRBJ2-1; 9 bases are shared with TRBD1. V gave up 6 bases and J gave up 0 bases; unmatched junction bases: 6. The CDR3 has 16 amino acids. In germline, CDR1 is SNHLY, CDR2 FYNNEI. CDR3 sequence: CASSGQGWGSYNEQFF. The CDR3 bases are TGTGCCAGCAGCGGACAGGGGTGGGGCTCCTACAATGAGCAGTTCTTC.

J is TRBJ1-5 and V is TRBV18, with 8 nucleotides matching TRBD1. Germline V CDR1 and CDR2: KGHSH, LQKENI. J gave up 3 bases and V 4 bases, and 8 bases lay outside the gene matches. The CDR3 totals 16 residues. CDR3 residues: CASSLTRTGTNQPQHF. CDR3 bases: TGTGCCAGCTCACTAACCAGGACAGGGACCAATCAGCCCCAGCATTTT.

This clone was seen a single time. The chain uses TRBV4-3 and TRBJ1-6, with a possible D match to TRBD1 (5 bases). Germline V lookup: CDR1 LGHNA, CDR2 YSLEER. The V gene lost 5 bases and the J gene lost 1 base, with 12 bases spanning the gap. The CDR3 has 16 amino acids. DNA for the CDR3: TGCGCCAGCAGCTCTTCCAGGGAATCCTATAATTCACCCCTCCACTTT. Protein: CASSSSRESYNSPLHF.

This clone was recorded only once. CDR3 nucleotide sequence: TGTGCCAGCAGCGTAGCCCCAGCGGGGGGCACAGATACGCAGTATTTT. Translating gives CASSVAPAGGTDTQYF. The J gene is TRBJ2-3, the V gene TRBV9; 8 bases match TRBD2. Looked up from germline, CDR1 is SGDLS and CDR2 is YYNGEE. CDR3 length: 16 residues. Trimming took 0 bases from V and 1 from J; bases not matched to a gene: 4.

V usage is TRBV7-9 and J usage is TRBJ1-1; D remains ambiguous. Germline V gene sequence: CDR1 SEHNR, CDR2 FQNEAQ (reference sequence). The V end was cut by 5 bases, the J end by 3 bases, with 13 bases between. This CDR3 has 14 residues. The CDR3 loop is CASSLRTGDTEAFF. For the CDR3, the DNA is TGTGCCAGCAGCCTTCGCACCGGGGACACTGAAGCTTTCTTT.

Only a few counts were recorded for this clone. The chain combines TRBV6-5 with TRBJ2-2; D call uncertain. Germline CDR1 is MNHEY and CDR2 is SVGAGI. Trimming left V 0 bases short and J 5 bases short, with 13 bases between. The CDR3 spans 16 residues. In nucleotides, the CDR3 is TGTGCCAGCAGTTACTCCATCACTTTGACTACCGGGGAGCTGTTTTTT. Its translation: CASSYSITLTTGELFF.

This clone was recorded only once. CDR3 nucleotides: TGCGCCAGCAGCCCCGGGAGGGGGCGCATCTACGAGCAGTACTTC. Translation: CASSPGRGRIYEQYF. The chain couples TRBV4-3 to TRBJ2-7; perhaps TRBD2 as D (8 bases). The CDR3 is 15 amino acids. Per germline, CDR1 LGHNA and CDR2 YSLEER. Trimming cost V 4 bases and J 3 bases, with 16 bases left between them.

The chain carries TRBV30 and TRBJ2-7, with D possibly matching TRBD1 (6 bases). The germline V and J ends were trimmed by 0 bases and 4 bases, with 13 bases remaining between them. Germline assignment: CDR1 GTSNPN and CDR2 SVGIG (reference sequence). The length of the CDR3 is 14 residues. CDR3 bases: TGTGCCTGGAGTGTACCCCAGGGGACGTACGAGCAGTACTTC. It yields the protein CAWSVPQGTYEQYF.

The rearrangement joins TRBV6-5 to TRBJ1-1; 8 bases align to TRBD1. Per germline, CDR1 MNHEY and CDR2 SVGAGI. The V gene end was trimmed by 6 bases and the J gene end by 8 bases; junction bases not matched to a gene: 5. This CDR3 has 12 residues. Here the CDR3 reads CASSPTGEEAFF. The CDR3 nucleotides read TGTGCCAGCAGCCCGACAGGGGAGGAAGCTTTCTTT.

The rearrangement uses TRBV4-1 and TRBJ2-3; 10 bases agree with TRBD1. The V gene end was trimmed by 4 bases and the J gene end by 4 bases; junction bases not matched to a gene: 5. The CDR3 consists of 15 residues. Germline assignment: CDR1 MGHRA and CDR2 YSYEKL. The CDR3 DNA follows: TGCGCCAGCAGCCTCGGACAGGGGGAGGCAGATACGCAGTATTTT. This gives the protein CASSLGQGEADTQYF.

The chain has TRBV5-1 and TRBJ1-1; no clear D. Deletions cut 1 base from V and 4 bases from J, with 8 bases between. The CDR3 is made up of 13 amino acids. The germline V gene has CDR1 SGHRS and CDR2 YFSETQ. This CDR3 is CASSLIEGTEAFF. The CDR3 region has the DNA TGCGCCAGCAGCTTGATCGAGGGCACTGAAGCTTTCTTT.

This clone has a handful of counts. This chain uses TRBV28 with TRBJ2-7, with 8 bases lining up with TRBD1. Germline V gene data show CDR1 as MDHEN and CDR2 as SYDVKM. The CDR3 is 15 amino acids. Trimming removed 3 bases from V and 2 bases from J; junction bases left unmatched: 6. CDR3 coding DNA: TGTGCCAGCAGTTTGAACGGACAGGGCACCTACGAGCAGTACTTC. As protein: CASSLNGQGTYEQYF.

The chain carries TRBV28 and TRBJ1-4; 9 nucleotides line up with TRBD1. CDR3 size: 16 residues. The junction had 11 bases not matched to a gene; V was cut back by 6 bases and J by 6 bases. CDR1 MDHEN and CDR2 SYDVKM come from the germline V gene. The DNA of the CDR3 is TGTGCCAGCAGAGAGCGGCCGGGACAGGGCGATGAAAAACTGTTTTTT. It translates to CASRERPGQGDEKLFF. The whole variable domain, remainder taken from reference TRBV28 and TRBJ1-4, is DVKVTQSSRYLVKRTGEKVFLECVQDMDHENMFWYRQDPGLGLRLIYFSYDVKMKEKGDIPEGYSVSREKKERFSLILESASTNQTSMYLCASRERPGQGDEKLFFGSGTQLSVL.

The rearrangement uses TRBV7-8 and TRBJ1-5; possible D gene TRBD1, 5 bases. The CDR3 is made up of 14 amino acids. CDR1 is SGHVS and CDR2 is FQNEAQ in the germline V gene. Trimming left V 1 base short and J 7 bases short, with 11 bases between. The CDR3 here is CASSLVGGDQPQHF. As DNA, the CDR3 is TGTGCCAGCAGCTTAGTGGGGGGAGACCAGCCCCAGCATTTT.

The chain joins TRBV4-3 to TRBJ1-5; TRBD1 aligns across 8 bases. The CDR3 contains 15 residues. Germline lookup yields CDR1 LGHNA and CDR2 YSLEER. The ends lost 2 bases at V and 7 bases at J; junction bases unmatched: 7. The CDR3 DNA sequence: TGCGCCAGCAGCCAACACGGACAGGGCGGGCAGCCCCAGCATTTT. Its translation: CASSQHGQGGQPQHF.

The gene calls are TRBV25-1 and TRBJ1-2; D is possibly TRBD1 (6 bases). V was pared by 2 bases and J by 5 bases, with 9 bases between. The CDR3 runs to 13 residues. The germline CDR1 and CDR2 sequences are MGHDK and SYGVNS. The CDR3 spells CASSEGRGYGYTF. CDR3 in DNA: TGTGCCAGCAGTGAAGGAAGGGGGTATGGCTACACCTTC.

This chain links TRBV9 with TRBJ2-3, with 10 positions matching TRBD2. V trimming: 2 bases; J trimming: 2 bases; junction bases outside the gene matches: 8. The CDR3 sequence is 17 residues long. Looked up from germline, CDR1 is SGDLS and CDR2 is YYNGEE. CDR3 in DNA: TGTGCCAGCAGCGTGCCCCGAGCGGGGGGGGTCACAGATACGCAGTATTTT. It translates to CASSVPRAGGVTDTQYF.

The gene calls are TRBV9 and TRBJ1-5; D not resolved. CDR3 length equals 12 residues. V was cut by 0 bases and J by 9 bases, with 7 bases left in between. Germline V gives CDR1 SGDLS, CDR2 YYNGEE. CDR3 residues: CASSVAEGPQHF. The CDR3 DNA reads as TGTGCCAGCAGCGTAGCTGAGGGGCCCCAGCATTTT.

This clone occurred once. This chain joins TRBV19 and TRBJ1-5; 9 bases agree with TRBD1. V lost 7 bases to trimming and J lost 2 bases; unmatched junction nucleotides: 6. There are 15 residues in the CDR3. The germline gives CDR1 LNHDA, CDR2 SQIVND (reference sequence). CDR3 residues: CASTIRQGGNQPQHF. The CDR3 region has the DNA TGTGCCAGTACCATCAGACAGGGGGGCAATCAGCCCCAGCATTTT.